The following is a TCR beta chain sequence with its context. The CDR3 is made up of 11 amino acids. In germline, CDR1 is DFQATT, CDR2 SNEGSKA (reference sequence). V gave up 3 bases and J gave up 8 bases; unmatched junction bases: 2. The data were obtained in a study of cytomegalovirus exposure and HLA in healthy donors. TCRdb keeps only in-frame clones here, not all; method: immunoSEQ multiplex PCR. The sample lists under 150,000 clones; about 90% were seen once. J is TRBJ1-2 and V is TRBV20-1; 8 nucleotides align to TRBD1. This TCR was sampled from a man in his late teens or twenties in good health and CMV-seronegative. The sequenced sample consisted of PBMCs. DNA for the CDR3: TGCAGTGCTAGCAGGGGGCAAGGCTACACCTTC. It is translated as CSASRGQGYTF.